The entry below gives a single T cell receptor (beta chain) sequence along with its context. The antigen is unknown. This entry belongs to a study of cytomegalovirus exposure and HLA in healthy donors. Study context: The early release's HLA-typed donors yielded approximately 82 million unique TCRs. Study outcomes and limitations: According to a later analysis, most TCR beta chains associated with CMV appeared HLA-restricted.

J was trimmed by 3 bases and V by 0 bases; bases with no gene match: 6. The CDR3 totals 16 residues. CDR1 is SGDLS, CDR2 YYNGEE, per germline. PCR employed 60 Vbeta and 13 Jbeta primers. Libraries were prepared by immunoSEQ multiplex PCR; TCRdb keeps only in-frame clonotypes and omits some of them. This table holds around 93,000 clones, roughly 60% found once. The V gene is TRBV9, the J gene TRBJ1-1; the match to TRBD1 covers 9 bases. The TCR comes from a boy younger than 18 in good health and CMV-seropositive. Specimen: PBMCs. The CDR3 region is CASSVVWGQGDTEAFF. CDR3 nucleotide sequence: TGTGCCAGCAGCGTAGTGTGGGGACAGGGAGACACTGAAGCTTTCTTT.